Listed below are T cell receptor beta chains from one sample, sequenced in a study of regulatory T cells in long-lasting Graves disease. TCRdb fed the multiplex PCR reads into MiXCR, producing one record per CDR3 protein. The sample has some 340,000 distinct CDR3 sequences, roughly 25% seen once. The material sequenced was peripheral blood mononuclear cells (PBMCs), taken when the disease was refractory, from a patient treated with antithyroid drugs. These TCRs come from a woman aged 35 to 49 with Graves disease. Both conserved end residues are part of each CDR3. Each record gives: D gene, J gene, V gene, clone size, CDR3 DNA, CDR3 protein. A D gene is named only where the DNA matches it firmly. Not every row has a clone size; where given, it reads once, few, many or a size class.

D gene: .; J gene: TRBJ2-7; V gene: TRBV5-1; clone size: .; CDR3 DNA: TGCGCCAGCAGCTTTAGGCCAGGGGGGGTCTCCTACGAGCAGTACTTC; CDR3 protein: CASSFRPGGVSYEQYF
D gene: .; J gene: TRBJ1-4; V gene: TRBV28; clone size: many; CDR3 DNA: TGTGCCAGCTATAGCGGACGGATTAATGAAAAACTGTTTTTT; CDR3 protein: CASYSGRINEKLFF
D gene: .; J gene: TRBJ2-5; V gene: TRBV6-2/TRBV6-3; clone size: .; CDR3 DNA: TGTGCCAGCAGTTACTCGCCTCTCGAGACCCAGTACTTC; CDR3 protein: CASSYSPLETQYF
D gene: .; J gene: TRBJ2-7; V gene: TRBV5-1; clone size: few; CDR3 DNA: TGCGCCAGCAGCTTGGATCCTGCGGTCTACGAGCAGTACTTC; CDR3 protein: CASSLDPAVYEQYF
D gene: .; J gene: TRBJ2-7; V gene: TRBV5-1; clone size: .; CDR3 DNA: TGCGCCAGCTGCAAAAACAGGTACTCCTACGAGCAGTACTTC; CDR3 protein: CASCKNRYSYEQYF
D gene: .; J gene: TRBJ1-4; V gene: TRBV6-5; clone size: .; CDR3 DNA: TGTGCCAGCAGTTACTCGATGTCCACAACTAATGAAAAACTGTTTTTT; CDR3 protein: CASSYSMSTTNEKLFF
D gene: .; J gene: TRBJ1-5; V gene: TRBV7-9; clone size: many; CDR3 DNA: TGTGCCAGCAGCTTAGGGGGTCCTCAGCCCCAGCATTTT; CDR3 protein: CASSLGGPQPQHF
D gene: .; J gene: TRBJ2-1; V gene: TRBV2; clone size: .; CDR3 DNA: TGTGCCAGCAGTCCACATGGAGGGAATGAGCAGTTCTTC; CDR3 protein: CASSPHGGNEQFF
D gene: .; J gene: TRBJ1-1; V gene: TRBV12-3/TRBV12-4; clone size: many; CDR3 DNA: TGTGCCAGCAGTTTGCCCCTTGGGGAGGAGAACACTGAAGCTTTCTTT; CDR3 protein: CASSLPLGEENTEAFF
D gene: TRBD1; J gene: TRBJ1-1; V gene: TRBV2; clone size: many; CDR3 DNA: TGTGCCAGCCTCAGTGAGGGGGCGAACACTGAAGCTTTCTTT; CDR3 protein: CASLSEGANTEAFF
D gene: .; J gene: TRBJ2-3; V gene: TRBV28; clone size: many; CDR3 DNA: TGTGCCAGCAGTTTTAGGGGCGACTACACAGATACGCAGTATTTT; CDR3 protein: CASSFRGDYTDTQYF
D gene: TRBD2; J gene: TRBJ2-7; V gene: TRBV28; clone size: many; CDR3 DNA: TGTGCCAGCAGTTTCTGGGCGGGAGTCGAGCAGTACTTC; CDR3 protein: CASSFWAGVEQYF
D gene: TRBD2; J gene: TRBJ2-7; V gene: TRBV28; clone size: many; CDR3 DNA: TGTGCCAGCAGCTCCGGGACTAGCGTCCCCTACGAGCAGTACTTC; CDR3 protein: CASSSGTSVPYEQYF
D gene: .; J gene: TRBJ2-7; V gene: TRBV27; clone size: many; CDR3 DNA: TGTGCCAGCAGCCCTCAAGTCGCCTACGAGCAGTACTTC; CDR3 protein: CASSPQVAYEQYF
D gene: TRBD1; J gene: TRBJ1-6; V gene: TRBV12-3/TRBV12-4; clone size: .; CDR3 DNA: TGTGCCAGCAGCCAGACCAGGGGGCTCGGGTCACCCCTCCACTTT; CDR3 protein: CASSQTRGLGSPLHF